This T cell receptor (beta chain) was profiled in a study of T cells after yellow fever vaccination. The overall study: Fractions containing few cells were prepared with SMART-Seq v4 Ultra Low Input.

Study findings and constraints: Faster peaking, at day 5 versus 15, marked a secondary response that was weaker. Clones that expanded after primary vaccination mostly reappeared after the booster (96% CD4, roughly 87% CD8).

TCRdb re-derived calls from the 5' RACE reads in MiXCR, one entry per CDR3 protein. The repertoire holds some 550,000 distinct CDR3 sequences, with about 19% as singletons. This clonotype was detected a few times. Its antigen is as yet unknown. This clonotype originated in a man in his thirties or forties who received the YFV17D yellow fever vaccine. The sequencing here drew on PBMCs, taken 15 days after the yellow fever booster vaccination.

The CDR3 coding sequence is TGTGCCAGCAGCTTAGCAGGTTTTGGACTGTTTTTT. Translation gives CASSLAGFGLFF. The chain employs TRBV7-9 and TRBJ1-4; D is ambiguous. Trimming pared 0 bases from V and 13 bases from J, leaving 9 bases between. Germline V gene lookup returns CDR1 SEHNR and CDR2 FQNEAQ (reference sequence). The CDR3 length is 12 residues.